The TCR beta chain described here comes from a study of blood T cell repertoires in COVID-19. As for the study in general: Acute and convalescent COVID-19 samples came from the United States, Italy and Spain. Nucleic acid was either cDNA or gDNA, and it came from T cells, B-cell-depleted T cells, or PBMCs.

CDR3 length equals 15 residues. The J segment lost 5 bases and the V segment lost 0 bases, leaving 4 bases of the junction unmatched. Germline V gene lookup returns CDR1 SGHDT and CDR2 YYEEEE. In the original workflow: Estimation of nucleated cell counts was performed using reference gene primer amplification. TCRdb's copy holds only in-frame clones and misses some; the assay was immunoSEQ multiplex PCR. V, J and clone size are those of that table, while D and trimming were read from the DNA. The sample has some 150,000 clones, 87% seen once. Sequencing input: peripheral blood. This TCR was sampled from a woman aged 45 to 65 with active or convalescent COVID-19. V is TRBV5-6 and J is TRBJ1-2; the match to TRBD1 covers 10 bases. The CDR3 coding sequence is TGTGCCAGCAGCTTGGGGAGGACAGGGGGTTATGGCTACACCTTC. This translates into CASSLGRTGGYGYTF.